Below are 23 T cell receptor beta chains sequenced from a single sample in a study of Ad26.COV2.S vaccination and SARS-CoV-2 variants (dated by TCRdb to 2020 to 2023). The treatment or condition label corresponds to: roughly 18 received Ad26.COV2.S at low or high dose, single or two shots; several received placebo; per-sample allocation not given. Repertoires of vaccine and placebo recipients were sequenced from samples collected on day 63 after the first injection. The library was prepared using the immunoSEQ multiplex PCR assay. TCRdb holds this immuneACCESS table with in-frame rearrangements only. Some clones are missing; in checked studies, unresolved V genes explain under half, and the rest has no known cause. The sample has around 340,000 clones on record, around 88% of them singletons. The top ten constitute around a tenth of the sample. Sequences were derived from peripheral blood, sampled in a trial of Ad26.COV2.S vaccine versus placebo. Receptors originate from a person between 18 and 65 years old who received the Ad26.COV2.S COVID-19 vaccine or a placebo.

This clone was detected a few times. The rearrangement uses TRBV3-1 (or the pseudogene TRBV3-2) and TRBJ1-2, with unresolved D. V lost 4 bases, J lost 3 bases, and 6 bases lay in between. This CDR3 comprises 12 residues. The V gene's germline CDR1 is LGHDT and CDR2 YNNKEL (reference sequence). The DNA for the CDR3 is TGTGCCAGCAGCCTCTCCGACTATGGCTACACCTTC. Protein product: CASSLSDYGYTF.

The chain is built from TRBV7-2 and TRBJ1-1; D unclear. Deletions cut 5 bases from V and 3 bases from J, with 16 bases between. Germline V CDR1 and CDR2: SGHTA, FQGNSA. The CDR3 extends over 15 amino acids. CDR3: CASSKPGGSDTEAFF. As DNA, the CDR3 is TGTGCCAGCAGCAAACCCGGAGGATCGGACACTGAAGCTTTCTTT.

This clone has only one observation. V usage is TRBV2 and J usage is TRBJ2-3; D is undetermined. Germline V gives CDR1 SNHLY, CDR2 FYNNEI. Trimming took off 5 bases at V and 1 base at J, with 4 bases between the two ends. The CDR3 spans 12 residues. The CDR3 region has the DNA TGTGCCAGCAGTCCTGGCACAGATACGCAGTATTTT. Translation: CASSPGTDTQYF.

This chain joins TRBV28 and TRBJ1-1, with D unresolved. V was shortened by 2 bases and J by 5 bases, with 9 bases between the two germline ends. Germline lookup yields CDR1 MDHEN and CDR2 SYDVKM. The CDR3 is made up of 13 amino acids. CDR3 nucleotides: TGTGCCAGCAGTTTAGAGGTGGAGACTGAAGCTTTCTTT. It encodes CASSLEVETEAFF.

V gene TRBV6-2 or TRBV6-3 combines with J gene TRBJ1-5; perhaps TRBD1 as D (5 bases). Germline V gene data show CDR1 as MNHEY and CDR2 as SVGEGT. The length of the CDR3 is 14 residues. Trimming removed 6 bases from V and 7 bases from J, with 16 bases in between. The CDR3 DNA reads as TGTGCCAGCAGCTCGGGGGGGGTTATACAGCCCCAGCATTTT. It translates to CASSSGGVIQPQHF.

V is TRBV28 and J is TRBJ2-3, with D tentatively TRBD2 (7 bases). Germline V CDR1 and CDR2: MDHEN, SYDVKM. The germline V and J ends were trimmed by 7 bases and 1 base, with 18 bases remaining between them. The length of the CDR3 is 16 residues. The CDR3 reads CASTLGGGGRTDTQYF. The CDR3 DNA is TGTGCCAGCACCCTCGGTGGGGGGGGGCGCACAGATACGCAGTATTTT.

CDR3 DNA: TGTGCCAGTAAGGCAGGGGGGTTGCGCTACACCTTC. This gives the protein CASKAGGLRYTF. This chain connects TRBV19 to TRBJ1-2, with 7 nucleotides matching TRBD1. The CDR3 loop spans 12 amino acids. V was clipped by 7 bases and J by 9 bases; unmatched bases: 8. Germline CDR1 reads LNHDA; CDR2 reads SQIVND (reference sequence).

On this clone itself: At one end, the junction sequence differs from germline, possibly due to a read error. J is TRBJ1-1 and V is TRBV18; D gene uncertain. The CDR3 has 13 amino acids. Germline CDR1 KGHSH, CDR2 LQKENI. Written as DNA, the CDR3 is TGTGCCAGCTCTCCACTAGTGAACACTGAAGCTTTCTTT. Amino acids: CASSPLVNTEAFF.

The rearrangement joins TRBV10-1 to TRBJ2-7; D uncertain. The CDR3 totals 14 residues. Per the germline V gene, CDR1 is WNHNN and CDR2 is SYGVQD (reference sequence). V was clipped by 6 bases and J by 1 base, with 13 bases between them. CDR3 region: CASRRQLRSYEQYF. The CDR3 DNA reads as TGCGCCAGCAGACGACAACTTCGTTCCTACGAGCAGTACTTC.

This chain links TRBV5-1 with TRBJ1-1; D is unclear. The CDR3 loop spans 11 amino acids. Germline-derived CDR1 and CDR2 are SGHRS and YFSETQ. Trimming took 7 bases from V and 5 from J, leaving 9 bases between them. CDR3 residues: CASHKETEAFF. For the CDR3, the DNA is TGCGCCAGCCATAAGGAGACTGAAGCTTTCTTT.

This clone appeared many times. Different DNA sequences within this sample yield the same CDR3. V usage is TRBV24-1 and J usage is TRBJ2-1; 11 bases fit TRBD1. Germline CDR1 reads KGHDR; CDR2 reads SFDVKD. Trimming took 4 bases from V and 7 from J; bases not matched to a gene: 8. The CDR3 extends over 16 amino acids. Here the CDR3 reads CATSDPSGQGGNEQFF. The CDR3 DNA reads as TGTGCCACCAGTGACCCTTCGGGACAGGGGGGGAATGAGCAGTTCTTC.

This clone is a singleton in its sample. This chain joins TRBV21-1 and TRBJ2-2. TRBV21-1 is shown as a pseudogene. The CDR3 loop spans 18 amino acids. The CDR3 reads CASSKNPNRDRGTGELFF. The CDR3 DNA follows: TGTGCCAGCAGCAAAAACCCAAATAGGGACCGGGGCACCGGGGAGCTGTTTTTT.

The rearrangement links TRBV7-9 to TRBJ2-3, with 7 nucleotides matching TRBD1. This CDR3 is built from 12 residues. The V gene end was trimmed by 7 bases and the J gene end by 6 bases; junction bases not matched to a gene: 4. Germline values: CDR1 SEHNR, CDR2 FQNEAQ (reference sequence). Here the CDR3 reads CASIEGGDTQYF. The CDR3 nucleotides are TGTGCCAGCATCGAAGGGGGCGATACGCAGTATTTT.

The chain is built from TRBV4-1 and TRBJ1-2; D possibly corresponds to TRBD1 (5 bases). Germline-derived CDR1 and CDR2 are MGHRA and YSYEKL. V lost 8 bases to trimming and J lost 6 bases, with 22 bases between them. The CDR3 has 15 amino acids. The CDR3 sequence: CASGRVLSLSDGYTF. The CDR3 region has the DNA TGCGCCAGCGGCAGGGTTTTAAGTCTCTCCGATGGCTACACCTTC.

The chain links TRBV6-5 to TRBJ1-2; a possible D gene is TRBD1 (5 bases). The CDR3 has 13 amino acids. CDR1 and CDR2 (germline): MNHEY, SVGAGI. V lost 2 bases to trimming and J lost 9 bases, with 13 bases between them. CDR3 amino acids: CASSYAQQDSYTF. CDR3 DNA sequence: TGTGCCAGCAGTTACGCGCAACAGGATAGCTACACCTTC.

For this clone: An end of the junction differs from the germline gene, which may be a read error. V gene TRBV7-8 combines with J gene TRBJ1-2; 7 bases fit TRBD1. This CDR3 comprises 11 residues. CDR1 is SGHVS, CDR2 FQNEAQ, per germline. CDR3 nucleotides: TGTGCCAGCAGCTCAAGGGGGCAGGGGGCCTTC. Its protein product is CASSSRGQGAF.

The CDR3: CASSSQGSQETQYF. CDR3 DNA: TGCGCCAGCAGCTCACAGGGGAGCCAAGAGACCCAGTACTTC. This chain uses TRBV5-1 with TRBJ2-5; 7 bases are shared with TRBD1. V lost 3 bases to trimming and J lost 1 base; unmatched junction nucleotides: 3. The CDR3 sequence is 14 residues long. Germline values: CDR1 SGHRS, CDR2 YFSETQ.

This chain's CDR3 is CASSQELLREGPNEQFF. In DNA form, the CDR3 reads TGTGCCAGCAGCCAAGAGCTCCTGCGGGAGGGCCCCAATGAGCAGTTCTTC. The chain has TRBV4-2 and TRBJ2-1; the match to TRBD2 covers 9 bases. CDR1 and CDR2 (germline): LGHNA, YNFKEQ. With V trimmed by 0 bases and J by 6 bases, 9 bases remained unmatched. The CDR3 has 17 residues.

The chain links TRBV3-1 (or the pseudogene TRBV3-2) to TRBJ2-5; D uncertain. Germline loops: CDR1 LGHDT, CDR2 YNNKEL (reference sequence). The length of the CDR3 is 12 residues. Deletions cut 5 bases from V and 5 bases from J, with 9 bases between. CDR3 protein: CASSYRSETQYF. The CDR3 bases are TGTGCCAGCAGCTATCGTTCCGAGACCCAGTACTTC.

V is TRBV3-1 (or the pseudogene TRBV3-2) and J is TRBJ1-5; perhaps TRBD1 as D (6 bases). Germline V gives CDR1 LGHDT, CDR2 YNNKEL (reference sequence). V was pared by 0 bases and J by 6 bases, with 12 bases between. There are 15 residues in the CDR3. CDR3 bases: TGTGCCAGCAGCCAAGAGATAGGGGGAGGTCAGCCCCAGCATTTT. This encodes CASSQEIGGGQPQHF.

Regarding this clone: The same CDR3 is also encoded by other DNA sequences in this sample. The rearrangement uses TRBV7-2 and TRBJ2-5; 14 bases line up with TRBD2. This CDR3 comprises 15 residues. J was trimmed by 4 bases and V by 5 bases; bases with no gene match: 3. Germline loops: CDR1 SGHTA, CDR2 FQGNSA. The CDR3 DNA is TGTGCCAGCAGCCTCGGACTAGCGGGGGGAGAGACCCAGTACTTC. The encoded protein is CASSLGLAGGETQYF.

The V and J genes are TRBV3-1 (or the pseudogene TRBV3-2) and TRBJ1-4; 7 positions agree with TRBD1. Germline CDR1 reads LGHDT; CDR2 reads YNNKEL (reference sequence). The CDR3 consists of 16 residues. The J segment lost 5 bases and the V segment lost 4 bases, leaving 10 bases of the junction unmatched. The CDR3 loop reads CASSPQEQGPNEKLFF. CDR3 sequence (DNA): TGTGCCAGCAGCCCACAGGAACAGGGGCCCAATGAAAAACTGTTTTTT.

This sequence joins TRBV7-3 and TRBJ2-1, with TRBD2 identical over 12 bases. CDR1 SGHTA and CDR2 FQGTGA come from the germline V gene. V shed 5 bases, J shed 1 base, and the junction held 9 bases outside the gene matches. The CDR3 runs 18 residues. CDR3 amino acids: CASSRTSGIRGSYNEQFF. CDR3 sequence (DNA): TGTGCCAGCAGCCGGACTAGCGGGATTCGTGGGTCCTACAATGAGCAGTTCTTC. The full variable domain, its missing parts supplied by reference TRBV7-3 and TRBJ2-1, is GAGVSQTPSNKVTEKGKYVELRCDPISGHTALYWYRQSLGQGPEFLIYFQGTGAADDSGLPNDRFFAVRPEGSVSTLKIQRTERGDSAVYLCASSRTSGIRGSYNEQFFGPGTRLTVL.